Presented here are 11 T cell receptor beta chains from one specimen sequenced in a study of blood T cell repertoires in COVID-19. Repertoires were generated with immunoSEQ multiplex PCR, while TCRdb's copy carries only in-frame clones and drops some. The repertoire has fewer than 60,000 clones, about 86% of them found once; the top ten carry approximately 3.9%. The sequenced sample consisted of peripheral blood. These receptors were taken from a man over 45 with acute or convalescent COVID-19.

In DNA, the CDR3 is TGTGCCACCAGTGTAGCCCGGACTAGCGGGGAGACCGGGGAGCTGTTTTTT. Amino acid sequence: CATSVARTSGETGELFF. The chain carries TRBV24-1 and TRBJ2-2, with 12 bases fitting TRBD2. Germline V gene sequence: CDR1 KGHDR, CDR2 SFDVKD. There are 17 residues in the CDR3. V dropped 5 bases and J dropped 5; count of bases not matched to a gene: 8.

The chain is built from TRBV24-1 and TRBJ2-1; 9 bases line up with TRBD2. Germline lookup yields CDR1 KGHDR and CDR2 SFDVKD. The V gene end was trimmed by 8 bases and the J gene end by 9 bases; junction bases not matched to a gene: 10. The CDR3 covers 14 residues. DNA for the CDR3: TGTGCCACCAAGGCGGTAGCGGGAGTCGGTGAGCAGTTCTTC. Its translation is CATKAVAGVGEQFF.

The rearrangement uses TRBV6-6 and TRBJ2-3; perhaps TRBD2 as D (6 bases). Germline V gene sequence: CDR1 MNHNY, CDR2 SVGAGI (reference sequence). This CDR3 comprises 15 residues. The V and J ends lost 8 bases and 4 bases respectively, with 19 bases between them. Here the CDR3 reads CASLLGDWAADTQYF. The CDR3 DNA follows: TGTGCCAGCCTCTTAGGGGACTGGGCCGCAGATACGCAGTATTTT.

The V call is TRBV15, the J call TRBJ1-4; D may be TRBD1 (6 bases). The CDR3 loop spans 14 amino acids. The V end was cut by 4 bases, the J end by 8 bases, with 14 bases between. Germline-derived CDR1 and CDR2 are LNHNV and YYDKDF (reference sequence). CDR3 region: CATSTQGIGEKLFF. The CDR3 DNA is TGTGCCACCAGCACTCAGGGGATCGGCGAAAAACTGTTTTTT.

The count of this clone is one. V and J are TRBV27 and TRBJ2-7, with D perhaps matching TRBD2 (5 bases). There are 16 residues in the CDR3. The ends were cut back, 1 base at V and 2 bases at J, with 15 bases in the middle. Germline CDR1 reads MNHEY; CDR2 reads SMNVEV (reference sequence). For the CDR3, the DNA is TGTGCCAGCAGTTTATTTAACGGTGAGAGGGCCTACGAGCAGTACTTC. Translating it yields CASSLFNGERAYEQYF.

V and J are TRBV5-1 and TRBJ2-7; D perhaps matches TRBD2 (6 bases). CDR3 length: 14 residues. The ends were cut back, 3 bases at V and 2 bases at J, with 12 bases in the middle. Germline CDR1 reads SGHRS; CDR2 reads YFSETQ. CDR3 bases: TGCGCCAGCAGCTCTCCGGGACTTACCTACGAGCAGTACTTC. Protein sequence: CASSSPGLTYEQYF.

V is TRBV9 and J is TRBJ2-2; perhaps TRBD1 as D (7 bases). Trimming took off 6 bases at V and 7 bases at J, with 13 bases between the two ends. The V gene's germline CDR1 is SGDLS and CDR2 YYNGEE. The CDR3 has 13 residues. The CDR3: CASNGGGDGELFF. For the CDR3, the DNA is TGTGCCAGCAATGGAGGGGGCGACGGGGAGCTGTTTTTT.

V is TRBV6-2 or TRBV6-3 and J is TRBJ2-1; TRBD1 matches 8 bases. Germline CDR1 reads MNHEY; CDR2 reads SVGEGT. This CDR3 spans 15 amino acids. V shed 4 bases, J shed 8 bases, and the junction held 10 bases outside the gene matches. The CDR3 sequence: CASSSGHPGGDEQFF. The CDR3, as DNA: TGTGCCAGCAGTTCGGGACATCCAGGGGGCGATGAGCAGTTCTTC.

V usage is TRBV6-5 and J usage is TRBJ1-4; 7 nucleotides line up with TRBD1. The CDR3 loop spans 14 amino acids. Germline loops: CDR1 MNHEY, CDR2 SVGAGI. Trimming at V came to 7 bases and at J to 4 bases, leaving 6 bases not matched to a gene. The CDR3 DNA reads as TGTGCCAGCATAGGGGGACAGCTTAATGAAAAACTGTTTTTT. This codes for CASIGGQLNEKLFF.

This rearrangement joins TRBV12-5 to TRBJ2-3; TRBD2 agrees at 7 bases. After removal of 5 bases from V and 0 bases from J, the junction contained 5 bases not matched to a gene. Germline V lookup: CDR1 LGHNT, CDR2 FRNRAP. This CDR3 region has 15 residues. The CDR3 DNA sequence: TGTGCTAGTGGTAGCGGACTAGTGAGCACAGATACGCAGTATTTT. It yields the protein CASGSGLVSTDTQYF.

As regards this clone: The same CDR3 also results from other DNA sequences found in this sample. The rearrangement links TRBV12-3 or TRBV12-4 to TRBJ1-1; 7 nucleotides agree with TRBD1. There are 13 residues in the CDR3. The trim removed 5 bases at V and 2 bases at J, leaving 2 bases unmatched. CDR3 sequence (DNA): TGTGCCAGCAGTAGACAGGGAAACACTGAAGCTTTCTTT. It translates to CASSRQGNTEAFF.